This T cell receptor (beta chain) was found in a study of T-cell memory formation after mild COVID-19. Study-level findings and limits: Pre-infection memory contained some responding clones, which suggested that cross-reactive memory had joined. Balance between CD4 and CD8 was seen in clones contracting day 15 to 85, and a CD4+ lean was seen in later expanders.

Turning to this clonotype: No antigen is known for it.

Trimming shortened V by 9 bases and J by 4 bases, and 16 bases separated the two germline ends. This CDR3 is 13 amino acids long. Germline-derived CDR1 and CDR2 are LNHDA and SQIVND (reference sequence). From 5'RACE with constant-segment primers came TCR alpha and TCR beta cDNA libraries that carried sample barcodes and UMIs. TCRdb analysed the 5' RACE reads with MiXCR anew, one entry per CDR3 protein. Among about 340,000 distinct CDR3 sequences, roughly 20% were seen once, and the ten largest hold under 15%. The source material was PBMCs or a T cell subset sorted from them (not recorded which). This clonotype originated in an adult woman who had mild COVID-19 (a few samples of this study predate the infection). Cell type and time point are not known. V gene TRBV19 combines with J gene TRBJ2-7, with D perhaps matching TRBD2 (6 bases). The CDR3 nucleotides are TGTGCCAGCGCGACAGCCGGGGGTTACGAGCAGTACTTC. It is translated as CASATAGGYEQYF.